This T cell receptor beta chain was sequenced for a study of shared clonotypes between healthy human individuals (dated by TCRdb to 2020 to 2021). Broadly, across the study: The cohort comprised two women and a few men aged 18 to 49 years. Per donor, three plates each were used for CD4 naive and CD4 memory, two for CD8 naive, and one for CD8 memory. The study deeply sequenced blood TCR repertoires of about 5 healthy adults to estimate repertoire size and the extent of clonotype sharing between individuals. Libraries were prepared and TCR repertoires were sequenced by different laboratories using diverse techniques, in order to increase sequencing depth and limit assay-specific biases. Per donor, leukapheresis produced somewhere between about 0.9 and 9 billion PBMCs.

Study-wide findings and limitations: Pairwise subsampling indicated that sequencing depth was expected to affect the degree of clonotype sharing among donors. Sampling was restricted to blood, and TCR repertoires in tissue are likely to differ from TCR repertoires in blood. Clonotypes shared by all four sorted-subset donors showed higher generation probabilities than non-shared clonotypes. Rarefaction of sorted-subset datasets indicated incomplete sequencing despite the large sequencing depth. Around 5.4% of naive CD4, 3.5% of naive CD8, around 2.3% of memory CD4, and around 0.4% of memory CD8 clonotypes were shared across several donors. The genetic and exposure-history diversity represented was limited by the small number of donors. Estimated clonotype richness was generally larger for naive than for memory subsets.

This clone has just a few counts. Its recognized antigen is unknown. No qualities accompany the bases; no much larger clone lies one base away. The donors were healthy, HIV-negative adults with no recently reported acute infections or vaccinations. All donors were Caucasian adults living in Nashville, Tennessee, USA. CD4+ T cells were enriched by magnetic negative selection, after which naive cells were positively selected on CD45RA and the negative fraction was taken as the memory subset. Blood was collected by leukapheresis, and PBMCs were isolated by Ficoll-Histopaque density gradient centrifugation and then cryopreserved in liquid nitrogen vapor phase. Analytical flow cytometry was used to check the purity and quantity of each magnetically sorted T cell population. From each sorted fraction, genomic DNA was isolated and quantified by UV absorbance on a Nanodrop 2000c. Using the deep immunoSEQ assay, multiplex PCR amplified TCR CDR3 regions from genomic DNA. Extracted genomic DNA from each cell subset was distributed evenly across all wells of several immunoSEQ 96-well plates, and each plate was treated as a replicate. For sorted subsets, each replicate PCR was loaded with roughly 200 ng genomic DNA, equivalent to 25,000 to 30,000 T cell genomes. Purified libraries were measured with a Qubit 3.0 fluorometer, size-checked on a Bioanalyzer 2100, and measured again with the KAPA Library Quantification kit. Each immunoSEQ 96-well plate was sequenced on its own single-read 150-cycle Illumina NextSeq 550 flow cell. On the study's bioinformatics: Because the immunoSEQ output included only junctional sequences and no quality scores, the filtering could not be the same as the filtering used for full-length reads. Sequences were annotated with PyIR, a Python wrapper for IgBLAST v1.9, and V/J genes and CDR3 were assigned using IMGT germline references. Reads with weak V/J assignments (E-value above 1e-6), missing CDR3, stop codons, out-of-frame junctions, or ambiguous translated residues were removed. A V3J clonotype was defined by an identical inferred V gene, J gene, and CDR3 amino acid sequence. To compute the percentage overlap between repertoires, the number of shared unique clonotypes was divided by the size of the smaller repertoire. Three approaches were used to assess repertoire richness: RTK rarefaction, the Chao1 estimator, and Recon v2.1 estimates of unobserved clonotypes. Generation probabilities were computed with OLGA for all TCRbeta clonotypes obtained by the gDNA method from several donors. TCRdb's version of the immuneACCESS table is confined to in-frame rearrangements and falls short of the full clone set. An unresolved V gene accounts for under half of the shortfall where checked; the remainder is of unknown origin. From that table come the V and J calls and clone size; the DNA was used to work out D and trimming. The sample table records about 1.1 million clones; 70% to 80% of these occur just once. About 0.89% of the sample is taken by the ten largest.

For CDR1 and CDR2, the germline V gene lists SGHAT and FQNNGV. The CDR3 runs 16 amino acids, cysteine and phenylalanine included. The retained sequence is limited to the CDR3, 48 bases, with the frame set at the first base. V is cut back by 5 bases and J by 2 bases, with 7 bases in the junction unmatched. The sequence is built from TRBV11-2 and TRBJ2-7; TRBD2 agrees with 12 junctional bases. The clonotype was recovered from a man younger than 35 in good health. Some clones in this sample may be carry-over from other donors' samples. Sample: memory CD4+ T cells from PBMCs. The sample's cell subset or site label, decoded: CD45RA-negative fraction. The sequenced DNA is TGTGCCAGCAGCCCGATTAGGACTAGCGGGACCTACGAGCAGTACTTC. Protein translation: CASSPIRTSGTYEQYF.